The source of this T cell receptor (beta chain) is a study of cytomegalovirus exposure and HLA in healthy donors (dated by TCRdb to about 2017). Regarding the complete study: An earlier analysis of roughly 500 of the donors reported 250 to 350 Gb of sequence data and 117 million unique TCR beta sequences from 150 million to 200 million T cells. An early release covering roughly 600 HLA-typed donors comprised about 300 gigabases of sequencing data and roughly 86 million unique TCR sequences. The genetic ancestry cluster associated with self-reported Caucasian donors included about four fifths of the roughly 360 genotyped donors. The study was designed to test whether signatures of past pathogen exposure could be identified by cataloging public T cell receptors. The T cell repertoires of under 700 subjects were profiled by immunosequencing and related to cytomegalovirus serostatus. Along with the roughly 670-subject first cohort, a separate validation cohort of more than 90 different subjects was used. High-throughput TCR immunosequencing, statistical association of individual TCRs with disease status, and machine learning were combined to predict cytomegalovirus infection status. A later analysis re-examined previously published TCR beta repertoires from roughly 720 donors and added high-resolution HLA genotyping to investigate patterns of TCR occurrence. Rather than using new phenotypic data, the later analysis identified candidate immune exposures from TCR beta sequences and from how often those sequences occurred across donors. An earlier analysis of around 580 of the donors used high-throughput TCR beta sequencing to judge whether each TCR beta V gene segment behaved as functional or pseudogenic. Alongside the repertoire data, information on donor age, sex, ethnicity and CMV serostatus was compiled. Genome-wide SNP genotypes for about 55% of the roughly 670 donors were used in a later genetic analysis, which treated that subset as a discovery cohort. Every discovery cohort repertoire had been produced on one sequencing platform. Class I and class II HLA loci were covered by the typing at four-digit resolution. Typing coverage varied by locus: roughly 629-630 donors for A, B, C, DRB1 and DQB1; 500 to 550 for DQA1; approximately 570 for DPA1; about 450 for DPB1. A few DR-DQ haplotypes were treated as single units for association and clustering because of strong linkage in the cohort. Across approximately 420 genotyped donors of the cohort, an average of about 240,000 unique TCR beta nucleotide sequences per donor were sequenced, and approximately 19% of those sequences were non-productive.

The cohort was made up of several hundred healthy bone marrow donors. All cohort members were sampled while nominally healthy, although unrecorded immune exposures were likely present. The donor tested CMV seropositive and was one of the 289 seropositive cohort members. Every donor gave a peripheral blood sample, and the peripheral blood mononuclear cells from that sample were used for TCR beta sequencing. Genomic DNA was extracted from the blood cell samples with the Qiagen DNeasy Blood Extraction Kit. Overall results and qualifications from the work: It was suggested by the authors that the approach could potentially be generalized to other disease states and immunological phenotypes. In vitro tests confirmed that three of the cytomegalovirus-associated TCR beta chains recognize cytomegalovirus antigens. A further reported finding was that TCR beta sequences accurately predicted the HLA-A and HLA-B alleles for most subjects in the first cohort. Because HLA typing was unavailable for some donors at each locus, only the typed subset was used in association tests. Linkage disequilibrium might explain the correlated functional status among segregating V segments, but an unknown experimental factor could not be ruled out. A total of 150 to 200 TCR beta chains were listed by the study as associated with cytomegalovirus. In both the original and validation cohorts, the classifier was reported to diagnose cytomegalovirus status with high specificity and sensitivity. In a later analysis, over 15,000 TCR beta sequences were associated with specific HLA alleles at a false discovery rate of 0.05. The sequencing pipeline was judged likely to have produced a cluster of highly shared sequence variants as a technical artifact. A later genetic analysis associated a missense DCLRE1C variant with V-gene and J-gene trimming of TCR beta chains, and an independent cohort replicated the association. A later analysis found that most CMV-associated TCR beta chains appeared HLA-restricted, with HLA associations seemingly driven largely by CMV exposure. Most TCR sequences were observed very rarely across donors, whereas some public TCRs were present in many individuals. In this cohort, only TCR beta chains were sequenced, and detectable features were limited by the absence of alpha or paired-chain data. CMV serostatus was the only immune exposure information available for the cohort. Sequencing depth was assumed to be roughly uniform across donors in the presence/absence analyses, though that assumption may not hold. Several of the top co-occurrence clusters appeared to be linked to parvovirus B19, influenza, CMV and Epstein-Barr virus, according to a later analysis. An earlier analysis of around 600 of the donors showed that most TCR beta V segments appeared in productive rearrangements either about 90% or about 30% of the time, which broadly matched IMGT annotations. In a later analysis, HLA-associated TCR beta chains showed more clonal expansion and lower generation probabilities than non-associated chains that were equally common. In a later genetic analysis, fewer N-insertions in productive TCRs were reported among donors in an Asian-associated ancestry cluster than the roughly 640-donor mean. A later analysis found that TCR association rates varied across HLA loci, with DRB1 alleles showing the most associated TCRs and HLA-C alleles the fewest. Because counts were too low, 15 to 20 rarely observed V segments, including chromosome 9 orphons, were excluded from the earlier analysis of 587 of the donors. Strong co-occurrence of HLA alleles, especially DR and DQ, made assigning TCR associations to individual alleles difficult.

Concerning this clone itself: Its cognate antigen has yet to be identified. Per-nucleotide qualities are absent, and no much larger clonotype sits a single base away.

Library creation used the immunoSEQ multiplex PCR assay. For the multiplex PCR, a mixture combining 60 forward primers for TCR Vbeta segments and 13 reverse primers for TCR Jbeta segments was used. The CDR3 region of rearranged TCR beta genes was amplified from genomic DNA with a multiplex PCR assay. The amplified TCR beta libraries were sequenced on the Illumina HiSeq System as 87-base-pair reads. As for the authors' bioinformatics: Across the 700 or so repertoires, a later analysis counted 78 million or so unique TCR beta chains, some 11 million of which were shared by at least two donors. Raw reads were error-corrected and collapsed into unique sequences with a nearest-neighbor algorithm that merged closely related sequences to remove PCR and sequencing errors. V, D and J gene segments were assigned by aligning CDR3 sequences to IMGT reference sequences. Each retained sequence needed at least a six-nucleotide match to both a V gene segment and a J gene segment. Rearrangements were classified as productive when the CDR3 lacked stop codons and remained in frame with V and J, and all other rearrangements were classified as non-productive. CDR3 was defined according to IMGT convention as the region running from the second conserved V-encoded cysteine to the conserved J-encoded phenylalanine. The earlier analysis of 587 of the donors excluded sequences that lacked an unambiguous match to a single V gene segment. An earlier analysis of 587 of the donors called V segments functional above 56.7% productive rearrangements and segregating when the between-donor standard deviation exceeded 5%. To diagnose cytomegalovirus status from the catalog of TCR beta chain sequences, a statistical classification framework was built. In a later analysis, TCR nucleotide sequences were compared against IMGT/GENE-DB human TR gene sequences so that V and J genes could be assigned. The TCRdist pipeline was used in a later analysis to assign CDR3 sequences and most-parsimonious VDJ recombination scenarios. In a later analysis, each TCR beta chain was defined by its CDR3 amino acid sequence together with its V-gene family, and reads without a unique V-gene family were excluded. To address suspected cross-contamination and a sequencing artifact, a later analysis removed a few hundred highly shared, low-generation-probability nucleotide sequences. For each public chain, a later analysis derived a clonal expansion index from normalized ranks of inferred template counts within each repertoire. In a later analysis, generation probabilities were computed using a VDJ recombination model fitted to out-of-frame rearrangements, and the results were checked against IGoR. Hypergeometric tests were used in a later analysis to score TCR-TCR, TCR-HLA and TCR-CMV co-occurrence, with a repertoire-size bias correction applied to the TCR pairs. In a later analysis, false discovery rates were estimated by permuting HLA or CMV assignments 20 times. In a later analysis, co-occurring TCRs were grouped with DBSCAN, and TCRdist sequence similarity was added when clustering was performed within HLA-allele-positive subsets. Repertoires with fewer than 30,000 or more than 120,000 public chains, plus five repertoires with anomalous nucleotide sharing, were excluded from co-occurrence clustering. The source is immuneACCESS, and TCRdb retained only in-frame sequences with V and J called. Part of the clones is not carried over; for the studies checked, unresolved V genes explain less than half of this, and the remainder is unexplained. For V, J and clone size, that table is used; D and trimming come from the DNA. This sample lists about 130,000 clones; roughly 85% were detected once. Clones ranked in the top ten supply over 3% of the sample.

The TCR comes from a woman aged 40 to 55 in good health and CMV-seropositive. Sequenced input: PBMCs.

The CDR3 reads CASRVGGTQPQHF. The DNA sequence reads TGTGCCAGTAGGGTCGGGGGGACCCAGCCCCAGCATTTT. The sequence joins TRBV19 to TRBJ1-5; TRBD1 could be the D gene, as 5 bases match. In the germline V gene (reference sequence), CDR1 corresponds to LNHDA and CDR2 to SQIVND. The germline ends are 13 bases apart after V is trimmed by 6 bases and J by 7 bases. The CDR3 contains 13 residues, cysteine and phenylalanine counted. Kept here is only the CDR3 DNA, which spans 39 bases and is read in frame from base 1. Beyond the CDR3, the reference TRBV19 and TRBJ1-5 genes provide the residues; the full variable domain reads: DGGITQSPKYLFRKEGQNVTLSCEQNLNHDAMYWYRQDPGQGLRLIYYSQIVNDFQKGDIAEGYSVSREKKESFPLTVTSAQKNPTAFYLCASRVGGTQPQHFGDGTRLSIL.